Following are 26 T cell receptor beta chains from one sample sequenced in a study of T cell responses to AZD1222 COVID-19 vaccine. The method was immunoSEQ multiplex PCR; TCRdb's version includes in-frame clones alone and lacks a portion of them. Of about 110,000 clones in the sample, roughly 90% are singletons; the top ten hold more than 2%. The specimen was peripheral blood, collected 28 days after the second AZD1222 dose. The receptors were sampled from an adult who received the AZD1222 COVID-19 vaccine.

CDR3 coding DNA: TGCGCCAGCAGCCAAGATCGATCCGGGGGCAACTACGAGCAGTACTTC. It encodes CASSQDRSGGNYEQYF. The rearrangement links TRBV4-1 to TRBJ2-7; D tentatively fits TRBD1 or TRBD2 (6 bases each). The CDR3 runs to 16 residues. Deletions cut 0 bases from V and 3 bases from J, with 15 bases between. CDR1 is MGHRA, CDR2 YSYEKL, per germline.

The genes are TRBV19 and TRBJ2-1; 7 nucleotides line up with TRBD1. CDR1 and CDR2 from the germline V gene are LNHDA and SQIVND (reference sequence). This CDR3 is built from 15 residues. The trim removed 6 bases at V and 3 bases at J, leaving 8 bases unmatched. The CDR3 nucleotides read TGTGCCAGTAGGGATGGGACAGAATACTACAATGAGCAGTTCTTC. Encoded protein: CASRDGTEYYNEQFF.

The chain couples TRBV19 to TRBJ2-5; 10 positions agree with TRBD2. The CDR3 is 15 residues long. The germline gives CDR1 LNHDA, CDR2 SQIVND (reference sequence). V dropped 4 bases and J dropped 1; count of bases not matched to a gene: 3. CDR3 sequence: CASSKVAGGQETQYF. The CDR3 nucleotides are TGTGCCAGTAGTAAGGTAGCGGGGGGCCAAGAGACCCAGTACTTC.

The rearrangement uses TRBV3-1 (or the pseudogene TRBV3-2) and TRBJ1-2; TRBD1 matches 9 bases. Germline CDR1 reads LGHDT; CDR2 reads YNNKEL (reference sequence). CDR3 length: 15 amino acids. V lost 1 base to trimming and J lost 8 bases; unmatched junction nucleotides: 8. The CDR3 DNA reads as TGTGCCAGCAGCCAAGCCAATACAGGGGGCGCAGGCTACACCTTC. It is translated as CASSQANTGGAGYTF.

This chain connects TRBV6-2 or TRBV6-3 to TRBJ1-5; TRBD1 matches 7 bases. This CDR3 has 15 residues. Germline V CDR1 and CDR2: MNHEY, SVGEGT. J was trimmed by 4 bases and V by 2 bases; bases with no gene match: 5. CDR3 in amino acids: CASSYLGQTNQPQHF. CDR3 nucleotide sequence: TGTGCCAGCAGTTACCTGGGACAGACAAATCAGCCCCAGCATTTT.

The chain carries TRBV7-3 and TRBJ1-1; D is ambiguous. CDR1 is SGHTA, CDR2 FQGTGA, per germline. Trimming removed 6 bases at V and 0 bases at J, with 17 bases between. This CDR3 has 16 amino acids. The CDR3 is CASSNLGISMNTEAFF. The DNA of the CDR3 is TGTGCCAGCAGTAATCTCGGGATCAGCATGAACACTGAAGCTTTCTTT. Using reference TRBV7-3 and TRBJ1-1 for the parts outside the CDR3, the full variable domain is GAGVSQTPSNKVTEKGKYVELRCDPISGHTALYWYRQSLGQGPEFLIYFQGTGAADDSGLPNDRFFAVRPEGSVSTLKIQRTERGDSAVYLCASSNLGISMNTEAFFGQGTRLTVV.

This rearrangement joins TRBV7-2 to TRBJ1-2; 7 bases match TRBD1. This CDR3 contains 13 residues. The germline CDR1 and CDR2 sequences are SGHTA and FQGNSA. Losses at the gene ends were 5 bases for V and 5 bases for J; bases not matched to a gene: 5. The CDR3 bases are TGTGCCAGCAGCCCGGACAGGTTTTATGGCTACACCTTC. Protein: CASSPDRFYGYTF.

The rearrangement uses TRBV30 and TRBJ1-6; unclear D gene. The CDR3 has 16 amino acids. The V and J ends lost 3 bases and 0 bases respectively, with 12 bases between them. Germline V CDR1 and CDR2: GTSNPN, SVGIG (reference sequence). The CDR3 nucleotides are TGTGCCTGGAGCCTCGGCGGGAACTCCTATAATTCACCCCTCCACTTT. Translated: CAWSLGGNSYNSPLHF.

The chain recombines TRBV5-1 with TRBJ2-2; tentatively, D is TRBD1 (6 bases). Trimming stripped 1 base from V and 5 bases from J, with 12 bases between. In germline, CDR1 is SGHRS, CDR2 YFSETQ. There are 15 residues in the CDR3. The CDR3 protein is CASSLMGARTGELFF. Here the CDR3 DNA reads TGCGCCAGCAGCTTGATGGGGGCGCGAACCGGGGAGCTGTTTTTT.

The chain links TRBV5-6 to TRBJ1-6, with D hard to call. V lost 4 bases and J lost 8, with 7 bases in between. CDR3 length: 12 residues. CDR1 is SGHDT and CDR2 is YYEEEE in the germline V gene. In DNA form, the CDR3 reads TGTGCCAGCAGCGACGGGTATTCACCCCTCCACTTT. It yields the protein CASSDGYSPLHF.

In DNA, the CDR3 is TGTGCCAGCAGGGGGTCCTACAATGAGCAGTTCTTC. Amino acids: CASRGSYNEQFF. The chain links TRBV19 to TRBJ2-1; 7 positions match TRBD1. The CDR3 contains 12 residues. Germline V CDR1 and CDR2: LNHDA, SQIVND (reference sequence). Germline trimming cut 9 bases from V and 1 base from J; bases unmatched to any gene: 0.

This chain uses TRBV27 with TRBJ1-3; unclear D gene. The V end was cut by 6 bases, the J end by 4 bases, with 4 bases between. In germline, CDR1 is MNHEY, CDR2 SMNVEV (reference sequence). The CDR3 is made up of 11 amino acids. CDR3 in amino acids: CASRTGNTIYF. In nucleotides, the CDR3 is TGTGCCAGCAGAACAGGAAACACCATATATTTT.

The V call is TRBV5-6, the J call TRBJ2-2, with 10 bases aligning to TRBD1. The germline V gene encodes CDR1 SGHDT and CDR2 YYEEEE. CDR3 length equals 14 residues. The V segment lost 4 bases and the J segment 6 bases; nucleotides outside the gene matches: 3. The CDR3 here is CASSTTGGSGELFF. CDR3 bases: TGTGCCAGCAGCACGACAGGGGGCTCCGGGGAGCTGTTTTTT.

The chain joins TRBV9 to TRBJ2-1; maybe TRBD1 (5 bases). This CDR3 has 13 residues. The V gene's germline CDR1 is SGDLS and CDR2 YYNGEE. V lost 4 bases and J 9 bases, leaving 14 bases between the germline ends. The CDR3 nucleotides are TGTGCCAGCAGCCTGGGGCCACAAAGTGAGCAGTTCTTC. Its translation: CASSLGPQSEQFF.

The chain recombines TRBV12-3 or TRBV12-4 with TRBJ2-5; D remains unclear. The CDR3 loop spans 11 amino acids. The V gene lost 5 bases and the J gene lost 7 bases, with 8 bases spanning the gap. The CDR3 sequence is CASSRAGTQYF. The CDR3 DNA reads as TGTGCCAGCAGTCGCGCCGGGACCCAGTACTTC.

The CDR3 spells CASRYPGQGTTEAFF. CDR3 nucleotides: TGTGCCAGCAGGTACCCGGGACAGGGGACCACTGAAGCTTTCTTT. This chain connects TRBV6-1 to TRBJ1-1, with 10 bases identical to TRBD1. Per the germline V gene, CDR1 is MNHNS and CDR2 is SASEGT. CDR3 length equals 15 residues. V was pared by 6 bases and J by 4 bases, with 8 bases of the junction left unmatched.

The chain links TRBV4-1 to TRBJ2-1; TRBD1 might be the D (6 bases). V shed 5 bases and J shed 5 bases, with 16 bases lying between them. The CDR3 covers 15 residues. Per the germline V gene, CDR1 is MGHRA and CDR2 is YSYEKL. In nucleotides, the CDR3 is TGCGCCAGCAGCATTCAACAGGGACAAAACAATGAGCAGTTCTTC. Protein sequence: CASSIQQGQNNEQFF.

A few counts support this clone. The V and J genes are TRBV19 and TRBJ2-3; maybe TRBD2 (6 bases). The length of the CDR3 is 15 residues. Germline CDR1 is LNHDA and CDR2 is SQIVND (reference sequence). V was pared by 1 base and J by 1 base, with 9 bases between. As DNA, the CDR3 is TGTGCCAGTAGTATAGTGGGCGGGGGCACAGATACGCAGTATTTT. The encoded protein is CASSIVGGGTDTQYF.

For this clone: The junction and the germline gene differ at one end; a read error may be behind it. CDR3 sequence reads: CAGSPQGGDRTLNTEAFF. The CDR3 DNA sequence: TGTGCCGGCAGCCCTCAGGGGGGGGACAGGACTTTGAACACTGAAGCTTTCTTT. J is TRBJ1-1 and V is TRBV14; 8 positions match TRBD1. Germline V gene lookup returns CDR1 SGHDN and CDR2 FVKESK. This CDR3 is 18 amino acids long.

The rearrangement links TRBV18 to TRBJ1-1; D is unresolved. Trimming stripped 1 base from V and 1 base from J, with 4 bases between. This CDR3 region has 13 residues. Germline V gene sequence: CDR1 KGHSH, CDR2 LQKENI. The CDR3 DNA is TGTGCCAGCTCACCACTACAGAACACTGAAGCTTTCTTT. Amino acid sequence: CASSPLQNTEAFF.

This chain uses TRBV11-3 with TRBJ2-1; D not resolved. Germline-derived CDR1 and CDR2 are SGHNT and YENEEA. This CDR3 spans 14 amino acids. Trimming left V 3 bases short and J 0 bases short, with 6 bases between. CDR3 sequence (DNA): TGTGCCAGCAGCTTGGGCCCCTCCTACAATGAGCAGTTCTTC. Translated: CASSLGPSYNEQFF.

The chain has TRBV18 and TRBJ2-3, with a possible D match to TRBD2 (6 bases). The CDR3 spans 16 residues. Trimming left V 3 bases short and J 1 base short, with 14 bases between. Looked up from germline, CDR1 is KGHSH and CDR2 is LQKENI. In DNA form, the CDR3 reads TGTGCCAGCTCACCCTCCGGGACTTTAGGCACAGATACGCAGTATTTT. Protein product: CASSPSGTLGTDTQYF.

Regarding this clone: In the same sample, other DNA sequences code for this CDR3. The chain uses TRBV9 and TRBJ2-7, with D unclear. The CDR3 runs to 13 residues. V was pared by 2 bases and J by 4 bases, with 10 bases between. The germline gives CDR1 SGDLS, CDR2 YYNGEE. The CDR3 protein is CASSVAGDYEQYF. CDR3 nucleotides: TGTGCCAGCAGCGTGGCAGGAGATTACGAGCAGTACTTC.

This chain connects TRBV4-3 to TRBJ1-2; D is ambiguous. This CDR3 region has 14 residues. Germline V gene sequence: CDR1 LGHNA, CDR2 YSLEER. V was trimmed by 0 bases and J by 5 bases, leaving 10 bases between them. The DNA for the CDR3 is TGCGCCAGCAGCCAAGATAGACTCCCGTATGGCTACACCTTC. The encoded protein is CASSQDRLPYGYTF.

This sequence joins TRBV9 and TRBJ2-7; a possible D gene is TRBD1 (6 bases). The CDR3 totals 14 residues. V lost 3 bases and J 0 bases, leaving 10 bases between the germline ends. Germline CDR1 reads SGDLS; CDR2 reads YYNGEE. The CDR3 DNA reads TGTGCCAGCAGCGACAGGGTTCACTCCTACGAGCAGTACTTC. It specifies CASSDRVHSYEQYF.

The DNA of the CDR3 is TGTGCCAGCATAGGGGGACCCTATGGCTACACCTTC. This codes for CASIGGPYGYTF. This chain links TRBV2 with TRBJ1-2; D possibly corresponds to TRBD1 (6 bases). V lost 7 bases and J 4 bases, leaving 10 bases between the germline ends. The CDR3 sequence is 12 residues long. Germline V gene data show CDR1 as SNHLY and CDR2 as FYNNEI. Using reference TRBV2 and TRBJ1-2 for the parts outside the CDR3, the full variable domain is EPEVTQTPSHQVTQMGQEVILRCVPISNHLYFYWYRQILGQKVEFLVSFYNNEISEKSEIFDDQFSVERPDGSNFTLKIRSTKLEDSAMYFCASIGGPYGYTFGSGTRLTVV.